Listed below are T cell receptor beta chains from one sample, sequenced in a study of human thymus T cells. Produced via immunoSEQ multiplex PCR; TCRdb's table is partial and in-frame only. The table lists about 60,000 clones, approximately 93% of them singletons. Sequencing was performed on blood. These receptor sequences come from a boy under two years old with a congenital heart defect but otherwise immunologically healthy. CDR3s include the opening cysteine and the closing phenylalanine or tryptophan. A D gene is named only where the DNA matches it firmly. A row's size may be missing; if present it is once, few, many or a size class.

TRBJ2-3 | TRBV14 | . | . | TGTGCCAGCAGCCAAGATAATCGGGGAGATACGCAGTATTTT | CASSQDNRGDTQYF
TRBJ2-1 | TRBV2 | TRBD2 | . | TGTGCCAGCACGGCGGGAGGGGGGGAGCAGTTCTTC | CASTAGGGEQFF
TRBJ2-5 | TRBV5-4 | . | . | TGTGCCAGCAGCTTGCGGGGGAGGCTACTAGAGACCCAGTACTTC | CASSLRGRLLETQYF
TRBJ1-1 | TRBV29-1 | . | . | TGCAGCGTTATCCCCCCAACGACAGGGAACACTGAAGCTTTCTTT | CSVIPPTTGNTEAFF
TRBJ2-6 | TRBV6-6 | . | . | TGTGCCAGCACTCTCCCCCCAACCGGTGGGGCCAACGTCCTGACTTTC | CASTLPPTGGANVLTF
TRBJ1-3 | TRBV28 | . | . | TGTGCCAGCAGCACCTCTGGAAACACCATATATTTT | CASSTSGNTIYF
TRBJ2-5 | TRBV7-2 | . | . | TGTGCCAGCAGCTTAGCCTTGACAGGAGGTTCAGAGACCCAGTACTTC | CASSLALTGGSETQYF
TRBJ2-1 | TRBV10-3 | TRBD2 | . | TGTGCCATCAGTACGGGACTAGCGGGAGGGCCTACCTACAATGAGCAGTTCTTC | CAISTGLAGGPTYNEQFF
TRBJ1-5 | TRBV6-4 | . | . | TGTGCCAGCAGGGTTTACAGTGCGGGTAGCAATCAGCCCCAGCATTTT | CASRVYSAGSNQPQHF
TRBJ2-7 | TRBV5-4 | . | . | TGTGCCAGCAGCTTGGGGGACATAGCCTACGAGCAGTACTTC | CASSLGDIAYEQYF
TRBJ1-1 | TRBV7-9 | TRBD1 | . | TGTGCCAGCAGATATACGACAGGGGCGAGGCACACTGAAGCTTTCTTT | CASRYTTGARHTEAFF
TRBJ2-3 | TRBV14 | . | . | TGTGCCAGCAGCAGGGGGGGGGCAAGCACAGATACGCAGTATTTT | CASSRGGASTDTQYF
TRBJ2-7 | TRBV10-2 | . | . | TGCGCCAGCAGTGAGTCAGGAGTCGGACTATCCCCCTACGAGCAGTACTTC | CASSESGVGLSPYEQYF
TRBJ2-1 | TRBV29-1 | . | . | TGCAGCTTAGCGGTATCCTACAATGAGCAGTTCTTC | CSLAVSYNEQFF
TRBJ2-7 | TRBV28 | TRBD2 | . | TGTGGGGCGGGAGGGCCGAGGTACGAGCAGTACTTC | CGAGGPRYEQYF
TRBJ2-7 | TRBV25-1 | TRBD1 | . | TGTGCCAGCAGACCAATAGGGGGGGACAGGGAGGACGAGCAGTACTTC | CASRPIGGDREDEQYF
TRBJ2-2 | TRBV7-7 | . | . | TGTGCCAGCAGCCCCGGGACAAACACCGGGGAGCTGTTTTTT | CASSPGTNTGELFF
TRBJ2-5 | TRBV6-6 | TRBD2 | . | TGTGCCAGCAGTAAACTAGCGGGGGGATGGGAGACCCAGTACTTC | CASSKLAGGWETQYF
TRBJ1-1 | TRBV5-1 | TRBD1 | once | TGCGCCAGCAGCTCCATCGACAGGGGATCAGGTGAAGCTTTCTTT | CASSSIDRGSGEAFF
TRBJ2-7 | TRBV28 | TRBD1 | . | TGTGCCAGCAAAACCCAGGGGGAGTACGAGCAGTACTTC | CASKTQGEYEQYF
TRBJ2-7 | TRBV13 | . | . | TGTGCCAGCAGCTTAGGACTAGCTTCTTCTTACGAGCAGTACTTC | CASSLGLASSYEQYF
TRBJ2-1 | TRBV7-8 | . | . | TGTGCCAGCAGCCACCAACGTAGCTCCTACAATGAGCAGTTCTTC | CASSHQRSSYNEQFF
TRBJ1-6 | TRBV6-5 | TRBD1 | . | TGTGCCAGCAGTTACGACTCCCGGGACAGAAATTCACCCCTCCACTTT | CASSYDSRDRNSPLHF
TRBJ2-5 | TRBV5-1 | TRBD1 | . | TGCGCCAGCAGAGGGGACAGGGGAGAGACCCAGTACTTC | CASRGDRGETQYF
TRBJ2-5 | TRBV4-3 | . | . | TGCGCCAGCAGCCAAGGCGGGGGCCTTCAAGAGACCCAGTACTTC | CASSQGGGLQETQYF
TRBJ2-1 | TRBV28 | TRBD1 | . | TGTGCCAGCAGTCAGGGGGCCTCCTACAATGAGCAGTTCTTC | CASSQGASYNEQFF
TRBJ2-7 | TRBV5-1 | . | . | TGCGCCAGCAGCTCCACTAGCTCCTACGAGCAGTACTTC | CASSSTSSYEQYF
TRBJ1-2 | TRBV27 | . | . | TGTGCCAGCAGTTCGGGAGCGCTTAACTATGGCTACACCTTC | CASSSGALNYGYTF
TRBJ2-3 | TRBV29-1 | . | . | TGCAGCGTTGATAAGTCGGGAACAGATACGCAGTATTTT | CSVDKSGTDTQYF